This T cell receptor (beta chain) comes out of a study of T cell repertoires in cytomegalovirus infection (dated by TCRdb to 2018 to 2020). Regarding the research as a whole: Peptide stimulations targeted recently identified HLA-C-restricted CMV epitopes, whose presentation resists viral immunomodulation, together with well-studied HLA-B-restricted epitopes. The HLA type of each donor mattered for the analysis, because public TCR beta signatures pointed to carriage of CMV infection along with the matching HLA type.

Interpreted using the paper, the treatment or condition label stands for: in vitro stimulation with specific CMV peptide epitopes to enrich CMV-specific T cells. This clonotype has only a few counts. No antigen is known for it. Per-nucleotide qualities are absent, and no much larger clonotype sits a single base away. Sequencing used an Illumina HiSeq 1500. In TCRdb, the public reads were trimmed at Q25 with fastp and aligned with MiXCR, with productive beta chains retained. When rows share a CDR3 protein, they turn into one entry using the most common DNA and genes. The sample table shows hundreds of thousands of distinct CDR3 sequences, and roughly 30% are seen once. The top ten clonotypes cover about an eighth of the sample. Overall results and qualifications from the work: In the ex vivo response, HLA-C-restricted CMV-specific TCR beta clonotypes were dominant, and in two of eight donors the single most frequent clonotype came from this HLA-C-restricted group. Carriers of CMV infection plus the relevant HLA type were discriminated by the cumulative frequency of public TCR beta family members in the study cohort and in an independent approximately 350-donor cohort.

CDR1 is given as MNHNS and CDR2 as SASEGT, both from the germline V gene. Inclusive of the bounding cysteine and phenylalanine, the CDR3 is 15 residues long. Only the CDR3 DNA is retained, 45 bases long and in frame from the first base. From V the trimming removes 6 bases and from J it removes 3 bases, while the gene matches leave 6 bases of the junction unaccounted for. The receptor's source is a human donor in good health (CMV status not recorded). Some clones in this sample may be carry-over from other donors' samples. Recombination joined TRBV6-1 with TRBJ2-1, and TRBD2 matches 9 of the central bases. The sequenced sample was cultured CD8+ T cells from PBMCs, obtained from culture after CMV antigen stimulation. The DNA reads as follows: TGTGCCAGCAGAGAACTAGCGGGCCTCTACAATGAGCAGTTCTTC. It is translated as CASRELAGLYNEQFF.